This T cell receptor beta chain comes out of a study of blood T cell repertoires in COVID-19. A word on this clone: Germline is not matched at one junction end, which may reflect a read error.

Sequenced by immunoSEQ multiplex PCR; TCRdb stores in-frame clones only, minus some. The sample carries some 150,000 clones, around 82% recorded once. This receptor was taken from a woman aged 50 to 65 with acute or convalescent COVID-19. Material for sequencing was peripheral blood.

In DNA form, the CDR3 reads TGCGCCAGCAGTCAAGAAATACGGGGGACTGGCTACACCTTC. As protein: CASSQEIRGTGYTF. The chain joins TRBV4-3 to TRBJ1-2; TRBD1 might be the D (5 bases). Germline-derived CDR1 and CDR2 are LGHNA and YSLEER. The CDR3 totals 14 residues.